Listed below are T cell receptor beta chains from one sample, sequenced in a study of vaccination effects on CD4 cells after COVID-19. Their recognized antigens are unknown. Repertoires were generated with immunoSEQ multiplex PCR, while TCRdb's copy carries only in-frame clones and drops some. The sample contains tens of thousands of clones, roughly 80% of which appear only once. The specimen comprised CD4+ T cells from PBMCs cultured with SARS-CoV-2 spike peptides, sampled after COVID-19 vaccination. The receptors originated from a human donor who received a COVID-19 vaccine. CDR3s include the opening cysteine and the closing phenylalanine or tryptophan. Fields, in order: CDR3 DNA, CDR3 protein, V gene, CDR3 length, D gene, J gene, clone size. A D gene is named only where the DNA matches it firmly. Clone size is shown for a subset of rows, as once, few, many or a class of expanded clone.

DNA: TGTGCCAGCAGCGCAGCTTTTCGTAACTATGGCTACACCTTC
CDR3: CASSAAFRNYGYTF
V: TRBV7-2
length: 14
D: NA
J: TRBJ1-2
size: NA

DNA: TGTGCCACCGGACAGGGGATGCATGAGCAGTTCTTC
CDR3: CATGQGMHEQFF
V: TRBV10-3
length: 12
D: TRBD1
J: TRBJ2-1
size: NA

DNA: TGTGCCAGTATCCCCCCGCCCGGGAGACGGGGGACCTATGGCTACACCTTC
CDR3: CASIPPPGRRGTYGYTF
V: TRBV19
length: 17
D: NA
J: TRBJ1-2
size: once

DNA: TGTGCCAGCAGTCGGGACAGGGTAGGAGAGCAGTACTTC
CDR3: CASSRDRVGEQYF
V: TRBV12-3/TRBV12-4
length: 13
D: TRBD1
J: TRBJ2-7
size: NA

DNA: TGTGCCAGCTCACCTCAGTTTGATAACTCTGGGGCCAACGTCCTGACTTTC
CDR3: CASSPQFDNSGANVLTF
V: TRBV18
length: 17
D: NA
J: TRBJ2-6
size: once

DNA: TGTGCCAGTAGGACTAGCGGGGTGAACACCGGGGAGCTGTTTTTT
CDR3: CASRTSGVNTGELFF
V: TRBV19
length: 15
D: TRBD2
J: TRBJ2-2
size: NA

DNA: TGCGCCAGCAGCCCCGGACAGGGCTGGCGTAATTCACCCCTCCACTTT
CDR3: CASSPGQGWRNSPLHF
V: TRBV5-1
length: 16
D: TRBD1
J: TRBJ1-6
size: NA

DNA: TGCGCCAGCAGCTCACTAGTGAAGTACGAGCAGTACTTC
CDR3: CASSSLVKYEQYF
V: TRBV4-1
length: 13
D: NA
J: TRBJ2-7
size: once

DNA: TGCAGTGCTATTGCCGGTTACGAGCAGTACTTC
CDR3: CSAIAGYEQYF
V: TRBV20-1
length: 11
D: NA
J: TRBJ2-7
size: NA

DNA: TGTGCCAGTAAAGGGGTTTCCGGGGAGCTGTTTTTT
CDR3: CASKGVSGELFF
V: TRBV19
length: 12
D: NA
J: TRBJ2-2
size: NA

DNA: TGTGCCAGCAGTGCGGGACAGGGTTTTTTGGGTGGCTACACCTTC
CDR3: CASSAGQGFLGGYTF
V: TRBV2
length: 15
D: TRBD1
J: TRBJ1-2
size: NA

DNA: TGTGCCAGCAGAGCAGAGACCTATAGCAATCAGCCCCAGCATTTT
CDR3: CASRAETYSNQPQHF
V: TRBV6-5
length: 15
D: NA
J: TRBJ1-5
size: NA

DNA: TGTGCCAGTAGACGGGACAGAATACAAAATCAGCCCCAGCATTTT
CDR3: CASRRDRIQNQPQHF
V: TRBV19
length: 15
D: TRBD1
J: TRBJ1-5
size: NA

DNA: TGTGCCAGCAGCCCCAGGGGCCCCGTGCGGGGCTACACCTTC
CDR3: CASSPRGPVRGYTF
V: TRBV6-2/TRBV6-3
length: 14
D: NA
J: TRBJ1-2
size: few

DNA: TGCGCCAGCAGCCAAGTCGAGCGGGCGGCTAACAATGAGCAGTTCTTC
CDR3: CASSQVERAANNEQFF
V: TRBV4-1
length: 16
D: NA
J: TRBJ2-1
size: few

DNA: TGTGCCAGCAGGGGACTAGCGGACTACGAGCAGTACTTC
CDR3: CASRGLADYEQYF
V: TRBV6-5
length: 13
D: TRBD2
J: TRBJ2-7
size: NA

DNA: TGTGCCAGCAGCCCCGGCTTAGCCCAGGCGGTCGGGGGTGGCTACACCTTC
CDR3: CASSPGLAQAVGGGYTF
V: TRBV7-8
length: 17
D: NA
J: TRBJ1-2
size: NA

DNA: TGCGCCAGCAGCTCTGACCAGCAAGAGACCCAGTACTTC
CDR3: CASSSDQQETQYF
V: TRBV10-1
length: 13
D: NA
J: TRBJ2-5
size: NA

DNA: TGTGCCAGCAGCTTCAGACCTAACACTGAAGCTTTCTTT
CDR3: CASSFRPNTEAFF
V: TRBV5-8
length: 13
D: NA
J: TRBJ1-1
size: NA

DNA: TGTGCCAGCAGTGAAGCGGGTGGGGGGCAGCCCCAGCATTTT
CDR3: CASSEAGGGQPQHF
V: TRBV6-1
length: 14
D: NA
J: TRBJ1-5
size: NA